The 21 T cell receptor beta chains below all came from one sample that was sequenced in a study of multiple sclerosis patients with progressive multifocal leukoencephalopathy. Profiled with immunoSEQ multiplex PCR; TCRdb holds only in-frame clones, not every one. Here the sample spans more than 30,000 clones, roughly 87% being singletons. Time point specified: time of PML onset. The sequenced sample was PBMCs, obtained from a patient treated with natalizumab. These receptors were taken from a woman in her forties with progressive multifocal leukoencephalopathy.

This clone occurred once. V usage is TRBV19 and J usage is TRBJ1-2, with 9 bases aligning to TRBD1. With 6 bases clipped from V and 5 bases from J, the junction kept 10 bases outside the gene matches. Germline V CDR1 and CDR2: LNHDA, SQIVND (reference sequence). This CDR3 is built from 15 residues. CDR3 bases: TGTGCCAGTAGCGAGACGGGACAGGGCTTATATGGCTACACCTTC. It encodes CASSETGQGLYGYTF.

The chain is built from TRBV10-3 and TRBJ1-5, with a tentative D call TRBD1 (5 bases). The CDR3 is 13 residues long. Germline V gene sequence: CDR1 ENHRY, CDR2 SYGVKD. Trimming removed 5 bases from V and 8 bases from J, with 13 bases in between. The CDR3 nucleotides are TGTGCCATCAGTTGGGGCCGTACGGAGCCCCAGCATTTT. Its translation is CAISWGRTEPQHF.

This clone turned up a few times. The chain links TRBV5-1 to TRBJ2-7; possibly TRBD2 for D (5 bases). Per the germline V gene, CDR1 is SGHRS and CDR2 is YFSETQ. Trimming took 0 bases from V and 2 from J, leaving 9 bases between them. This CDR3 has 14 residues. The DNA for the CDR3 is TGCGCCAGCAGCTTGGGGCGCGGGCCCTACGAGCAGTACTTC. Its translation: CASSLGRGPYEQYF.

The V call is TRBV28, the J call TRBJ2-7; 8 nucleotides line up with TRBD1. V lost 7 bases, J lost 2 bases, and 7 bases stayed unmatched. CDR3 size: 14 residues. Germline V CDR1 and CDR2: MDHEN, SYDVKM. CDR3 nucleotide sequence: TGTGCCAGCACCTTGGACAGGGCTGCCTACGAGCAGTACTTC. Its translation is CASTLDRAAYEQYF.

The rearrangement joins TRBV6-5 to TRBJ2-1; D remains unclear. V lost 7 bases and J lost 0, with 7 bases in between. Germline CDR1 MNHEY, CDR2 SVGAGI. This CDR3 spans 13 amino acids. The CDR3, as DNA: TGTGCCAGCACTCGAAGCTCCTACAATGAGCAGTTCTTC. Residues: CASTRSSYNEQFF.

This clone was seen more than once but under ten times. The DNA for the CDR3 is TGTGCCAGCAGCTCGCGACAGGAAAAACTGTTTTTT. Protein sequence: CASSSRQEKLFF. The V call is TRBV7-9, the J call TRBJ1-4; possible D gene TRBD1, 5 bases. This CDR3 has 12 amino acids. CDR1 SEHNR and CDR2 FQNEAQ come from the germline V gene (reference sequence). V lost 4 bases to trimming and J lost 8 bases, with 8 bases between them.

V and J are TRBV19 and TRBJ1-5; 7 bases agree with TRBD1. The CDR3 runs to 13 residues. Unmatched junction bases numbered 8, after V lost 6 bases and J lost 9 bases. Germline-derived CDR1 and CDR2 are LNHDA and SQIVND (reference sequence). The CDR3, as DNA: TGTGCCAGTAGGCAGGGGGTGCAAGGGCCCCAGCATTTT. Its translation is CASRQGVQGPQHF.

The V gene is TRBV28, the J gene TRBJ1-4; 9 bases map to TRBD1. This CDR3 comprises 15 residues. The V segment lost 1 base and the J segment 6 bases; nucleotides outside the gene matches: 3. Germline V gene lookup returns CDR1 MDHEN and CDR2 SYDVKM. The CDR3 reads CASSLSRDRDEKLFF. The CDR3 DNA follows: TGTGCCAGCAGTTTATCACGGGACAGGGATGAAAAACTGTTTTTT.

The chain combines TRBV5-1 with TRBJ1-1; D is ambiguous. The CDR3 loop spans 14 amino acids. Germline assignment: CDR1 SGHRS and CDR2 YFSETQ. V lost 4 bases and J lost 1, with 11 bases in between. The DNA for the CDR3 is TGCGCCAGCAGCCTTCCCGGCGGGAACACTGAAGCTTTCTTT. Protein product: CASSLPGGNTEAFF.

The J gene is TRBJ1-2, the V gene TRBV27; 9 nucleotides align to TRBD1. CDR3 size: 15 residues. Germline V gene lookup returns CDR1 MNHEY and CDR2 SMNVEV (reference sequence). The V segment lost 6 bases and the J segment 1 base; nucleotides outside the gene matches: 6. This CDR3 is CASRYTGGGNYGYTF. DNA for the CDR3: TGTGCCAGCAGATATACAGGGGGCGGTAACTATGGCTACACCTTC.

The rearrangement uses TRBV5-4 and TRBJ2-3; D perhaps matches TRBD1 (6 bases). This CDR3 region has 13 residues. CDR1 is SGHNT, CDR2 YYREEE, per germline (reference sequence). Trimming left V 7 bases short and J 2 bases short, with 11 bases between. CDR3 sequence (DNA): TGTGCCAGCGGCACAGGGCTCACAGATACGCAGTATTTT. It specifies CASGTGLTDTQYF.

V is TRBV9 and J is TRBJ1-1, with D tentatively TRBD1 (6 bases). The germline gives CDR1 SGDLS, CDR2 YYNGEE. The CDR3 is 14 amino acids. The V end was cut by 0 bases, the J end by 5 bases, with 11 bases between. The CDR3 reads CASSVETGRTEAFF. The CDR3 DNA follows: TGTGCCAGCAGCGTAGAGACAGGACGGACTGAAGCTTTCTTT.

The chain has TRBV12-5 and TRBJ2-4, with D maybe TRBD1 (5 bases). V was cut by 0 bases and J by 6 bases, with 18 bases left in between. This CDR3 is built from 17 residues. From germline, CDR1 is LGHNT and CDR2 FRNRAP. CDR3 sequence reads: CASGLVRYGRGRNIQYF. In nucleotides, the CDR3 is TGTGCTAGTGGTTTGGTAAGGTATGGAAGGGGTCGAAACATTCAGTACTTC. The complete variable domain, with remaining parts taken from reference TRBV12-5 and TRBJ2-4, reads DARVTQTPRHKVTEMGQEVTMRCQPILGHNTVFWYRQTMMQGLELLAYFRNRAPLDDSGMPKDRFSAEMPDATLATLKIQPSEPRDSAVYFCASGLVRYGRGRNIQYFGAGTRLSVL.

The rearrangement uses TRBV19 and TRBJ1-4; the match to TRBD1 covers 10 bases. Germline values: CDR1 LNHDA, CDR2 SQIVND (reference sequence). The CDR3 runs to 17 residues. Trimming removed 10 bases from V and 4 bases from J; junction bases left unmatched: 15. CDR3 DNA: TGTGCCACCCCACCCCGGGACAGGGGTAGGTTTAATGAAAAACTGTTTTTT. It is translated as CATPPRDRGRFNEKLFF.

Points on this clone: One junction end does not reproduce the germline sequence, and a read error may be involved. V gene TRBV6-5 combines with J gene TRBJ2-7; tentative D call: TRBD1 (6 bases). The length of the CDR3 is 14 residues. From germline, CDR1 is MNHEY and CDR2 SVGAGI. The CDR3 bases are TGTGCCAGCAGTCTTTCCCAGGGGCCCTACGAACAGTACTTC. Translated: CASSLSQGPYEQYF.

This clone was seen a few times. The CDR3 region has the DNA TGTGCCTGGAGCGGCTCTGGAAACACCATATATTTT. Its protein is CAWSGSGNTIYF. This chain joins TRBV30 and TRBJ1-3; D not certain. The CDR3 loop spans 12 amino acids. Germline-derived CDR1 and CDR2 are GTSNPN and SVGIG (reference sequence). The germline V and J ends were trimmed by 3 bases and 0 bases, with 3 bases remaining between them.

The CDR3 loop reads CASSYDGVDGYTF. The CDR3 nucleotides read TGTGCCAGCAGCTACGACGGAGTCGATGGCTACACCTTC. The chain couples TRBV7-8 to TRBJ1-2; D is unclear. The CDR3 extends over 13 amino acids. The V gene's germline CDR1 is SGHVS and CDR2 FQNEAQ. Trimming shortened V by 4 bases and J by 6 bases, and 12 bases separated the two germline ends.

The chain employs TRBV27 and TRBJ1-1; no clear D gene. This CDR3 has 11 residues. The germline V gene encodes CDR1 MNHEY and CDR2 SMNVEV (reference sequence). The V end was cut by 2 bases, the J end by 4 bases, with 2 bases between. The DNA for the CDR3 is TGTGCCAGCAGTTTAGGCACTGAAGCTTTCTTT. Translated, it gives CASSLGTEAFF.

The rearrangement links TRBV5-1 to TRBJ2-1; 10 positions agree with TRBD2. Trimming removed 2 bases from V and 9 bases from J; junction bases left unmatched: 8. Germline V gene lookup returns CDR1 SGHRS and CDR2 YFSETQ. The CDR3 length is 15 residues. CDR3 nucleotides: TGCGCCAGCAGCTTAGCTGGGACTAGCGAGGGTGAGCAGTTCTTC. As protein: CASSLAGTSEGEQFF. Full variable domain (outside the CDR3, taken from reference TRBV5-1 and TRBJ2-1): KAGVTQTPRYLIKTRGQQVTLSCSPISGHRSVSWYQQTPGQGLQFLFEYFSETQRNKGNFPGRFSGRQFSNSRSEMNVSTLELGDSALYLCASSLAGTSEGEQFFGPGTRLTVL.

The chain employs TRBV5-1 and TRBJ2-4; 7 bases fit TRBD1. The CDR3 runs 21 residues. Germline values: CDR1 SGHRS, CDR2 YFSETQ. The V and J ends lost 1 base and 0 bases, in that order; junction bases with no gene match: 19. The DNA of the CDR3 is TGCGCCAGCAGCTTGCAAGCAGGGGGAGTATATTTGGTCGAAGCCAAAAACATTCAGTACTTC. Translated, it gives CASSLQAGGVYLVEAKNIQYF.

This chain uses TRBV13 with TRBJ2-3; tentatively, D is TRBD2 (5 bases). The CDR3 covers 15 residues. V was shortened by 4 bases and J by 4 bases, with 15 bases between the two germline ends. CDR1 PRHDT and CDR2 FYEKMQ come from the germline V gene (reference sequence). CDR3 bases: TGTGCCAGCAGCTCGCAGACTGAAGCGGCAGATACGCAGTATTTT. Amino acids: CASSSQTEAADTQYF.